This T cell receptor beta chain was sequenced for a study of graft-versus-host responses after intestinal transplantation listed by TCRdb under 2021. At the level of the whole study: The transplants that recipients received were multivisceral, liver-intestinal, or isolated intestinal. Every recipient was given anti-thymocyte globulin induction, followed by about 3 years of maintenance tacrolimus and steroids. After intestinal transplantation, graft-versus-host and host-versus-graft alloreactive T cell clones in the graft, circulation and bone marrow were tracked using bulk TCR-beta CDR3 sequencing. To identify alloreactive clones, pre-transplant mixed lymphocyte reaction products were sequenced and then compared with unstimulated pre-transplant donor and recipient T cells. The cohort enrolled approximately 24 intestinal transplant recipients including one retransplant, and a few patients lacking pretransplant specimens were excluded. Donor T cell macrochimerism was defined as a peak of at least 4% donor T cells among recipient peripheral blood mononuclear cells. Rather than being sequenced by the commercial service, samples from a few later patients were sequenced in-house on an Illumina MiSeq and processed with MiXCR. On the study overall, not on this receptor specifically: GvH clones were found in recipient bone marrow, and some of the GvH clones appeared earlier in ileal mucosa or blood, which is consistent with an intestinal mucosal origin. Peak levels of circulating GvH clones were associated with declines in HvG clones early after transplant. In patients with donor T cell macrochimerism, the allografts had high GvH to HvG T cell clonal ratios. The relatively low number and heterogeneity of intestinal transplant patients limited the conclusions.

Receptors were amplified or captured by the immunoSEQ multiplex PCR assay. For most patients, genomic DNA was isolated with the Qiagen DNeasy Blood and Tissue Kit and sent frozen to Adaptive Biotechnologies for TCR sequencing. High-throughput TCR-beta CDR3 sequencing of genomic DNA from most patients was performed by Adaptive Biotechnologies. Per the source publication's procedure: TCR sequencing data were retrieved from Adaptive's ImmunoSEQ software for about 17 patients, whereas three other patients were processed with MiXCR and VDJtools. CD4 versus CD8 sorting errors were corrected by removing sequences found in both subsets at a frequency ratio below 5:1. CDR3 nucleotide sequences shared between donor and recipient were removed because the origin of such sequences could not be assigned. To count as alloreactive, a clone needed at least 2-fold expansion over unstimulated cells and a minimum CFSE-low frequency of 0.002% (template counts) or 0.001% (read counts). A clone was considered mappable if detected in the sequenced pre-transplant spleen, lymph node, or MLR CFSE-low populations of the donor or recipient. Cumulative frequency of alloreactive clones was calculated as a percentage of all sequences weighted by copy number. The source is immuneACCESS, and TCRdb retained only in-frame sequences with V and J called. Part of the clones is not carried over; for the studies checked, unresolved V genes explain less than half of this, and the remainder is unexplained. That table furnishes V, J and clone size, whereas the DNA furnished D and trimming. In this sample the table shows 65,000 to 85,000 clones, around nine tenths of which occur a single time. Of the sample, around 8% is held by the ten largest clones.

Note on this clone: No antigen is known for it. Within one base of it there is no much larger clone, and no base qualities were kept.

This sample's time point label indicates: cells obtained before transplantation from donor or recipient. CD3+CD4+ and CD3+CD8+ populations were FACS-sorted from unstimulated pre-transplant donor and recipient cells taken from spleen or lymph nodes. Reading from cysteine to phenylalanine, the CDR3 counts 15 amino acids. Only the CDR3 portion is preserved as DNA: 45 bases, with reading frame beginning at the first base. The germline V gene provides CDR1 LGHNA and CDR2 YSLEER. A distance of 10 bases separates the germline ends of V and J, which lose 2 bases and 0 bases respectively. Sequences were derived from unstimulated CD8+ T cells sorted from spleen or lymph node cells, sampled before transplant. The TCR originated in a human donor who was the organ donor for an intestinal transplant. The sequence joins TRBV4-3 to TRBJ1-1, with the D gene uncertain. The nucleotide sequence is TGCGCCAGCAGCCAATTCACCAGGATGAACACTGAAGCTTTCTTT. It specifies CASSQFTRMNTEAFF.